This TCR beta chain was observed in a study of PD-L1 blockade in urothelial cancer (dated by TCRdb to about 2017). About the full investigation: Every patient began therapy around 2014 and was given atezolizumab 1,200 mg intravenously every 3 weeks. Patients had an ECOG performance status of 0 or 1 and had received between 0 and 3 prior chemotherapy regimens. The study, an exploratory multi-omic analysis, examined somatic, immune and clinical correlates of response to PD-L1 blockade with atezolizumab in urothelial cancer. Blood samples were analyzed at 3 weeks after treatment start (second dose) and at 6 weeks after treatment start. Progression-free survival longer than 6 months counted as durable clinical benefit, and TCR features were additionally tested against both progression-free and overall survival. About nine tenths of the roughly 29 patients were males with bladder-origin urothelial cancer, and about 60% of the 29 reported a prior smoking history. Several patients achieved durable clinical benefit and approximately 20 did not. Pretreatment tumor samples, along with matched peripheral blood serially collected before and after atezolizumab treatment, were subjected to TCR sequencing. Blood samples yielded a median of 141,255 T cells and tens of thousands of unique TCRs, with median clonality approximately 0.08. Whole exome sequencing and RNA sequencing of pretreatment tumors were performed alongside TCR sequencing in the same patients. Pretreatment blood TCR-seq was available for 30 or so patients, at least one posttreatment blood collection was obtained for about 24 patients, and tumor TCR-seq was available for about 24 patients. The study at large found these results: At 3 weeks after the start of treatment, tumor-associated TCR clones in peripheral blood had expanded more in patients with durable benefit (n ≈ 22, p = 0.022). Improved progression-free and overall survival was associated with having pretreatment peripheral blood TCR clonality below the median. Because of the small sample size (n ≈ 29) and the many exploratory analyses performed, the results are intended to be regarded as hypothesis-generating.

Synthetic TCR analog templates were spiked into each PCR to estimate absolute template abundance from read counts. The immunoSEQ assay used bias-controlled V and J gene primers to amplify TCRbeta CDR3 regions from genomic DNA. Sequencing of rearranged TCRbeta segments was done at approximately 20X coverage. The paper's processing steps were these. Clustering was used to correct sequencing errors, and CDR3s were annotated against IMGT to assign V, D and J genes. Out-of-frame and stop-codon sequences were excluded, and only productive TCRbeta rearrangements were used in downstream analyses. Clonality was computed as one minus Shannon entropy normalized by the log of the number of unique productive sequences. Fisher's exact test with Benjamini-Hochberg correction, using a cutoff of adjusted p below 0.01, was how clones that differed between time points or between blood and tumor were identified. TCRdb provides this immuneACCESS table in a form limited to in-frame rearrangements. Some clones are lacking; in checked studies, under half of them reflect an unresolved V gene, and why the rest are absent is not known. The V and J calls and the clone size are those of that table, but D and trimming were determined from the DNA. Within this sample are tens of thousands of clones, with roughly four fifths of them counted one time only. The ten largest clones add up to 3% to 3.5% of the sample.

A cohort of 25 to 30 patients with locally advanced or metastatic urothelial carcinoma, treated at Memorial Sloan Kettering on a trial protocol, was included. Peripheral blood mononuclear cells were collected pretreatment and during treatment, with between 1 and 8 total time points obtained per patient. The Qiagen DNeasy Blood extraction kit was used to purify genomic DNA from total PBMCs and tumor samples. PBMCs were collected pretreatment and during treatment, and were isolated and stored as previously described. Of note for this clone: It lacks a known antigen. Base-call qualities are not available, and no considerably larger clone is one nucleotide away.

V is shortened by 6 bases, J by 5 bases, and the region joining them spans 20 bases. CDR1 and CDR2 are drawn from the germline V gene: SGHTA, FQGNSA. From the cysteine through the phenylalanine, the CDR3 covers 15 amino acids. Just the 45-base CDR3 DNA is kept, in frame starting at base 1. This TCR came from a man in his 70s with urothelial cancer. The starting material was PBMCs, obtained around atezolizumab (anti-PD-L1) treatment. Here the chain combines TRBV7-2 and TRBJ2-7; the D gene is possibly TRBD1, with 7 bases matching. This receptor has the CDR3 CASSSVGGGGNEQYF. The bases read TGTGCCAGCAGTTCCGTCGGAGGGGGCGGCAACGAGCAGTACTTC. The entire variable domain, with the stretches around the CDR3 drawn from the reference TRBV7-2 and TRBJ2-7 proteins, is GAGVSQSPSNKVTEKGKDVELRCDPISGHTALYWYRQSLGQGLEFLIYFQGNSAPDKSGLPSDRFSAERTGGSVSTLTIQRTQQEDSAVYLCASSSVGGGGNEQYFGPGTRLTVT.